One sample yielded the 13 T cell receptor beta chains listed below, sequenced in a study of T cells in localized non-small cell lung cancer. Assay used: immunoSEQ multiplex PCR; TCRdb lists only in-frame clones, some missing. The repertoire consists of approximately 140,000 clones, with roughly 90% occurring once and the leading ten covering around 1.7%. The sequencing used peripheral blood, collected before any cancer treatment. The receptors stem from a female donor over 55 with stage I lung adenocarcinoma.

This clone was observed a few times. The chain joins TRBV30 to TRBJ1-5, with D maybe TRBD1 (5 bases). Germline V lookup: CDR1 GTSNPN, CDR2 SVGIG (reference sequence). V lost 0 bases and J lost 1, with 7 bases in between. The CDR3 runs 14 residues. The CDR3 DNA reads as TGTGCCTGGAGTGTGGGGGAGAGCAATCAGCCCCAGCATTTT. The encoded protein is CAWSVGESNQPQHF.

To note about this clone: Other DNA sequences in the sample encode the same CDR3. This chain joins TRBV9 and TRBJ2-5; D is uncertain. From germline, CDR1 is SGDLS and CDR2 YYNGEE. The CDR3 is 12 amino acids. Trimming stripped 3 bases from V and 2 bases from J, with 5 bases between. CDR3 in amino acids: CASSAQQETQYF. The DNA of the CDR3 is TGTGCCAGCAGCGCGCAACAAGAGACCCAGTACTTC.

The chain uses TRBV5-1 and TRBJ2-7, with 7 bases matching TRBD1. V shed 4 bases, J shed 1 base, and the junction held 5 bases outside the gene matches. Germline CDR1 SGHRS, CDR2 YFSETQ. This CDR3 has 14 residues. The CDR3 spells CASSVRDRSYEQYF. In nucleotides, the CDR3 is TGCGCCAGCAGCGTCCGGGACAGATCCTACGAGCAGTACTTC.

The rearrangement links TRBV18 to TRBJ2-1; D unresolved. The germline V gene encodes CDR1 KGHSH and CDR2 LQKENI. The CDR3 has 15 residues. Trimming pared 2 bases from V and 0 bases from J, leaving 8 bases between. This chain's CDR3 is CASSPVGLSYNEQFF. For the CDR3, the DNA is TGTGCCAGCTCACCAGTCGGCCTCTCCTACAATGAGCAGTTCTTC.

This clone was seen once. This chain uses TRBV4-1 with TRBJ1-5; D uncertain. The V gene's germline CDR1 is MGHRA and CDR2 YSYEKL. CDR3 size: 18 residues. Trimming took 2 bases from V and 3 from J, leaving 20 bases between them. The CDR3 spells CASSQTMMGLEYNQPQHF. The CDR3 region has the DNA TGCGCCAGCAGCCAAACTATGATGGGTTTGGAATACAATCAGCCCCAGCATTTT.

With respect to this clone: Other DNA sequences in this specimen translate into the identical CDR3. The chain employs TRBV29-1 and TRBJ1-2; 9 nucleotides align to TRBD1. V lost 6 bases, J lost 5 bases, and 1 base stayed unmatched. Germline assignment: CDR1 SQVTM and CDR2 ANQGSEA. This CDR3 region has 11 residues. Here the CDR3 reads CSVGQGYGYTF. In DNA form, the CDR3 reads TGCAGCGTGGGACAGGGTTATGGCTACACCTTC.

The count of this clone is one. The V gene is TRBV7-8, the J gene TRBJ2-2; 7 bases align to TRBD2. Germline lookup yields CDR1 SGHVS and CDR2 FQNEAQ. The CDR3 runs 17 residues. The junction had 10 bases not matched to a gene; V was cut back by 4 bases and J by 2 bases. DNA of the CDR3: TGTGCCAGCAGCTCAGGGCGGGGGAGGCTTAACACCGGGGAGCTGTTTTTT. Protein product: CASSSGRGRLNTGELFF.

The J gene is TRBJ2-5, the V gene TRBV11-2, with TRBD1 as a possible D gene (5 bases). The V gene's germline CDR1 is SGHAT and CDR2 FQNNGV. CDR3 length: 17 amino acids. Trimming shortened V by 1 base and J by 1 base, and 16 bases separated the two germline ends. CDR3 coding DNA: TGTGCCAGCAGCTTAGTTCTTCGCAGGGAACTCCAAGAGACCCAGTACTTC. Its translation is CASSLVLRRELQETQYF.

The rearrangement links TRBV5-1 to TRBJ2-3; D possibly corresponds to TRBD1 (5 bases). With 5 bases removed from V and 5 bases from J, the gap between germline ends came to 12 bases. Germline V gene data show CDR1 as SGHRS and CDR2 as YFSETQ. CDR3 length: 13 amino acids. The CDR3 sequence is CASSIQGQDTQYF. For the CDR3, the DNA is TGCGCCAGCAGTATCCAGGGCCAAGATACGCAGTATTTT.

The rearrangement links TRBV7-2 to TRBJ1-5; weak D call: TRBD1 (5 bases). The germline V gene encodes CDR1 SGHTA and CDR2 FQGNSA. V lost 1 base, J lost 9 bases, and 16 bases lay in between. The CDR3 has 15 residues. CDR3 residues: CASSLVQDSPWPQHF. CDR3 DNA sequence: TGTGCCAGCAGCTTAGTACAGGACTCCCCGTGGCCCCAGCATTTT. Based on the CDR3 plus reference TRBV7-2 and TRBJ1-5, the full variable domain is GAGVSQSPSNKVTEKGKDVELRCDPISGHTALYWYRQSLGQGLEFLIYFQGNSAPDKSGLPSDRFSAERTGGSVSTLTIQRTQQEDSAVYLCASSLVQDSPWPQHFGDGTRLSIL.

This sequence joins TRBV11-2 and TRBJ2-3; D is unclear. The CDR3 spans 15 residues. Trimming took off 0 bases at V and 1 base at J, with 8 bases between the two ends. Per germline, CDR1 SGHAT and CDR2 FQNNGV. The CDR3, as DNA: TGTGCCAGCAGCTTAGAAGGGTTTGGCACAGATACGCAGTATTTT. Translation gives CASSLEGFGTDTQYF.

The gene calls are TRBV7-9 and TRBJ1-5, with D tentatively TRBD1 (5 bases). Trimming left V 5 bases short and J 6 bases short, with 14 bases between. Germline V CDR1 and CDR2: SEHNR, FQNEAQ (reference sequence). CDR3 length equals 14 residues. The CDR3 region has the DNA TGTGCCAGCAGCCACACGGGGCCGCGTCAGCCCCAGCATTTT. The encoded protein is CASSHTGPRQPQHF.

The chain links TRBV7-8 to TRBJ2-7, with 10 bases that match TRBD2. The CDR3 covers 15 residues. The J segment lost 5 bases and the V segment lost 4 bases, leaving 8 bases of the junction unmatched. The germline gives CDR1 SGHVS, CDR2 FQNEAQ. Here the CDR3 reads CASSSSLAGAHEQYF. In DNA, the CDR3 is TGTGCCAGCAGCTCAAGCCTAGCGGGGGCCCACGAGCAGTACTTC.